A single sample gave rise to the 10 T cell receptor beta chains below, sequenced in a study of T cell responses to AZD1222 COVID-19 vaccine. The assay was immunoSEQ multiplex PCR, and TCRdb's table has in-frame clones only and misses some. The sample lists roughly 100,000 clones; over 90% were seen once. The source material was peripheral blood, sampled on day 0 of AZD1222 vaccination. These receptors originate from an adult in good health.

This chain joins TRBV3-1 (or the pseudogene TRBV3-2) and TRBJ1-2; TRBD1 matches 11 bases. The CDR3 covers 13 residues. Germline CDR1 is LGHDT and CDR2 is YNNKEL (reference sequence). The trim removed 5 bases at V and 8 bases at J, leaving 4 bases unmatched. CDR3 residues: CASSAGTGGGYTF. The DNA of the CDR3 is TGTGCCAGCAGCGCCGGGACAGGGGGAGGCTACACCTTC.

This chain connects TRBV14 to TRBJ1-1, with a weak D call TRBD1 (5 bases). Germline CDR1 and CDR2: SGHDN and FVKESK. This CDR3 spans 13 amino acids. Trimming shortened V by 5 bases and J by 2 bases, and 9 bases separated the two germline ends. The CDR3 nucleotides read TGTGCCAGCAGCGAAGGACACAACACTGAAGCTTTCTTT. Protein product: CASSEGHNTEAFF.

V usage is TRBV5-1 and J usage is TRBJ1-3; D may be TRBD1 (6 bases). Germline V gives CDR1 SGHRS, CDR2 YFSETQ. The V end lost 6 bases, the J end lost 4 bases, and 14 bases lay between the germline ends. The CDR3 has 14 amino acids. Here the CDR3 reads CASKQGTVGNTIYF. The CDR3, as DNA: TGCGCCAGCAAACAGGGTACTGTCGGAAACACCATATATTTT.

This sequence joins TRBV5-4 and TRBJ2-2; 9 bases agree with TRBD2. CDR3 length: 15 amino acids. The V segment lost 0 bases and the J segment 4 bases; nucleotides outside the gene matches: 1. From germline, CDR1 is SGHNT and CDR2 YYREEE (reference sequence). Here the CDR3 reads CASSLAAGGTGELFF. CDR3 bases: TGTGCCAGCAGCTTGGCAGCGGGAGGCACCGGGGAGCTGTTTTTT.

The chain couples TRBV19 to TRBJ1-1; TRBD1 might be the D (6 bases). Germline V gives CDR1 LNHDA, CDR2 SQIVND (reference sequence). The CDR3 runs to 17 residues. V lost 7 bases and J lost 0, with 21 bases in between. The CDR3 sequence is CASTQYGGGTMNTEAFF. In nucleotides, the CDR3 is TGTGCCAGTACCCAATACGGCGGGGGCACAATGAACACTGAAGCTTTCTTT.

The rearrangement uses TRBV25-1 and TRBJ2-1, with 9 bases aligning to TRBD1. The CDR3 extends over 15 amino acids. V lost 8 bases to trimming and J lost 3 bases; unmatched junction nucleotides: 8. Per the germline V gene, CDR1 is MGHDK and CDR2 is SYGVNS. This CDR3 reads CASQTGTGNYNEQFF. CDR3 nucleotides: TGTGCCAGCCAAACCGGGACAGGGAACTACAATGAGCAGTTCTTC.

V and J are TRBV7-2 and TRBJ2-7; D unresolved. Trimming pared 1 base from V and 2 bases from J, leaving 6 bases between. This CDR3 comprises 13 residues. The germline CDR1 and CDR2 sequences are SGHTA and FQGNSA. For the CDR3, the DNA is TGTGCCAGCAGCTTAGGCAGGCCCTACGAGCAGTACTTC. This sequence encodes CASSLGRPYEQYF.

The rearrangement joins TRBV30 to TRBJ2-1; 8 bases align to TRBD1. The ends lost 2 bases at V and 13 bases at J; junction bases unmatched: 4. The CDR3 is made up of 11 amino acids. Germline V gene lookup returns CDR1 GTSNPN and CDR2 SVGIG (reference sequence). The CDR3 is CAWSSGQGQFF. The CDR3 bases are TGTGCCTGGAGTAGTGGACAGGGCCAGTTCTTC.

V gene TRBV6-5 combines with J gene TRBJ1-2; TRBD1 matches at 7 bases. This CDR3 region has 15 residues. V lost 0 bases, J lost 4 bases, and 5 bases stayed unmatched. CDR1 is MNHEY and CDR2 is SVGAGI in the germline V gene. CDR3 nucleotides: TGTGCCAGCAGTTACTCAGGAGGGGGCCGCTATGGCTACACCTTC. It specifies CASSYSGGGRYGYTF.

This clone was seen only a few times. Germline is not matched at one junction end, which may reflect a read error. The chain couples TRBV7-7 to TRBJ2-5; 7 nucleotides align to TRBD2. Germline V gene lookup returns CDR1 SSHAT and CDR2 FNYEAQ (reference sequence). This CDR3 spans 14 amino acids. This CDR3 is CASSLERGVGTQYF. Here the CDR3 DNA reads TGTGCTAGCAGCTTAGAACGGGGGGTCGGGACCCAGTACTTC.